Shown below are 4 T cell receptor beta chains from a single sample sequenced in a study of OX40 agonist ivuxolimab in advanced cancers. The data were produced by immunoSEQ multiplex PCR, yet TCRdb's version contains in-frame clones alone and is incomplete. The table lists roughly 75,000 clones, around 84% of them singletons. The starting material was CD4+ or CD8+ T cells sorted from blood, obtained in a trial of the OX40 agonist ivuxolimab. These receptors originate from an adult with an advanced solid tumor such as melanoma, head and neck, liver or kidney cancer.

V is TRBV29-1 and J is TRBJ1-1, with a possible D match to TRBD1 (5 bases). Looked up from germline, CDR1 is SQVTM and CDR2 is ANQGSEA. CDR3 size: 11 residues. Trimming removed 7 bases at V and 3 bases at J, with 9 bases between. This CDR3 is CSAFRDTEAFF. The CDR3 bases are TGCAGCGCCTTCAGGGACACTGAAGCTTTCTTT.

The V and J genes are TRBV6-6 and TRBJ1-1, with a possible D match to TRBD1 (6 bases). This CDR3 spans 14 amino acids. The V end was cut by 4 bases, the J end by 2 bases, with 11 bases between. The V gene's germline CDR1 is MNHNY and CDR2 SVGAGI (reference sequence). CDR3 amino acids: CASSFDRLNTEAFF. The CDR3 coding sequence is TGTGCCAGCAGTTTCGACAGGCTTAACACTGAAGCTTTCTTT.

The table lists this clone with a count of one. The rearrangement links TRBV6-5 to TRBJ2-5; TRBD2 is a possible D gene (5 bases). Germline loops: CDR1 MNHEY, CDR2 SVGAGI. Trimming took off 6 bases at V and 2 bases at J, with 16 bases between the two ends. CDR3 size: 15 residues. The CDR3 coding sequence is TGTGCCAGCAGCGACTATGGAGACCCTCAAGAGACCCAGTACTTC. Its translation: CASSDYGDPQETQYF.

The chain links TRBV29-1 to TRBJ2-7, with D maybe TRBD1 (6 bases). This CDR3 comprises 12 residues. V was clipped by 6 bases and J by 5 bases, with 14 bases between them. Germline V gene data show CDR1 as SQVTM and CDR2 as ANQGSEA. The CDR3 is CSVGTGYHEQYF. The CDR3 DNA reads TGCAGCGTCGGAACAGGGTATCACGAGCAGTACTTC.